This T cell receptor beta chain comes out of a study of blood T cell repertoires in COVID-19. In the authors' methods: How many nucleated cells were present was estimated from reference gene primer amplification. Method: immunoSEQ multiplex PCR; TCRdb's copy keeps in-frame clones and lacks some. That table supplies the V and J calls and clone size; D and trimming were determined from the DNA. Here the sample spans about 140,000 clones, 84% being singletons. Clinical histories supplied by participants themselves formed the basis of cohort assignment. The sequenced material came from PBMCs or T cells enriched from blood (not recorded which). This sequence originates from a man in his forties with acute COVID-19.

This CDR3 reads CASSNPRETQYF. DNA for the CDR3: TGCGCCAGCAGTAATCCGCGGGAGACCCAGTACTTC. V usage is TRBV10-2 and J usage is TRBJ2-5; D unclear. V lost 5 bases and J 5 bases, leaving 9 bases between the germline ends. The CDR3 has 12 amino acids. Germline CDR1 reads WSHSY; CDR2 reads SAAADI.